The T cell receptor (beta chain) described here comes from a study of cytomegalovirus exposure and HLA in healthy donors. The PCR made use of 60 Vbeta and 13 Jbeta primers. The table came from immunoSEQ multiplex PCR; TCRdb's copy has only in-frame clones and leaves some out. The sample records about 180,000 clones, 79% being singletons. Per the germline V gene, CDR1 is SGDLS and CDR2 is YYNGEE. CDR3 length: 14 residues. The V and J ends lost 4 bases and 11 bases, in that order; junction bases with no gene match: 9. This receptor was taken from a woman between 35 and 50 years old in good health and CMV-seronegative. This sequence joins TRBV9 and TRBJ1-4; 9 nucleotides line up with TRBD1. The sequenced sample was PBMCs. The CDR3 protein is CASSQGQGSRKLFF. The DNA of the CDR3 is TGTGCCAGCAGCCAAGGACAGGGGAGTAGGAAACTGTTTTTT.